Listed here are 20 T cell receptor beta chains from one sample, sequenced in a study of T-cell reconstitution after alpha-beta-depleted transplantation in children. Preparation of the TCRbeta library was carried out with unique molecular identifiers. TCRdb itself ran the PCR reads through MiXCR, one entry per CDR3 protein. Among approximately 99,000 distinct CDR3 sequences, about 6.4% were seen once, and the ten largest hold 23%. The sequenced sample was PBMCs, mostly from graft donor cells, obtained 360 days after TCRalphabeta/CD19-depleted stem cell transplant. The receptor source for this set is a male patient between 2 and 10 years old who had a stem cell transplant for acute lymphoblastic leukemia, so the T cells may come from the graft donor.

V is TRBV28 and J is TRBJ1-1; D possibly corresponds to TRBD1 (6 bases). V was shortened by 3 bases and J by 0 bases, with 8 bases between the two germline ends. CDR3 size: 14 residues. Germline V gene data show CDR1 as MDHEN and CDR2 as SYDVKM. CDR3 sequence reads: CASSFRGVNTEAFF. The CDR3, as DNA: TGTGCCAGCAGTTTTAGGGGGGTGAACACTGAAGCTTTCTTT.

This clonotype has only a few counts. The chain uses TRBV6-6 and TRBJ2-5; weak D call: TRBD2 (6 bases). V shed 4 bases and J shed 7 bases, with 10 bases lying between them. Germline CDR1 MNHNY, CDR2 SVGAGI (reference sequence). CDR3 size: 12 residues. In nucleotides, the CDR3 is TGTGCCAGCAGTTGGAGGCGGGGGACCCAGTACTTC. Translated, it gives CASSWRRGTQYF.

The chain joins TRBV5-1 to TRBJ2-7, with TRBD2 identical over 8 bases. After removal of 5 bases from V and 5 bases from J, the junction contained 12 bases not matched to a gene. Germline values: CDR1 SGHRS, CDR2 YFSETQ. The CDR3 length is 15 residues. The CDR3 reads CASREEREGRDEQYF. The CDR3 nucleotides are TGCGCCAGCAGAGAGGAACGGGAGGGCCGCGACGAGCAGTACTTC.

This clonotype was seen repeatedly, ten times or more. V and J are TRBV7-9 and TRBJ2-7; maybe TRBD2 (5 bases). CDR1 is SEHNR, CDR2 FQNEAQ, per germline (reference sequence). This CDR3 has 14 residues. V lost 4 bases and J lost 2, with 12 bases in between. CDR3 protein: CASSWPARAYEQYF. The CDR3 nucleotides read TGTGCCAGCAGCTGGCCAGCGAGGGCCTACGAGCAGTACTTC.

This clonotype appeared a few times. This sequence joins TRBV7-9 and TRBJ2-5, with 10 bases identical to TRBD1. CDR1 is SEHNR and CDR2 is FQNEAQ in the germline V gene (reference sequence). V dropped 3 bases and J dropped 5; count of bases not matched to a gene: 3. The CDR3 runs to 14 residues. The CDR3 coding sequence is TGTGCCAGCAGCTTGGGGGACAGGGGTGAGACCCAGTACTTC. Translation: CASSLGDRGETQYF.

There are a few counts of this clonotype. The CDR3 is CASSLGDRVIGETQYF. In nucleotides, the CDR3 is TGTGCCAGCAGCTTAGGTGACAGGGTAATTGGGGAGACCCAGTACTTC. The V call is TRBV11-2, the J call TRBJ2-5; 7 nucleotides agree with TRBD1. The V gene end was trimmed by 1 base and the J gene end by 5 bases; junction bases not matched to a gene: 10. Germline V lookup: CDR1 SGHAT, CDR2 FQNNGV. The CDR3 has 16 amino acids. Full variable domain (remainder filled in from reference TRBV11-2 and TRBJ2-5): EAGVAQSPRYKIIEKRQSVAFWCNPISGHATLYWYQQILGQGPKLLIQFQNNGVVDDSQLPKDRFSAERLKGVDSTLKIQPAKLEDSAVYLCASSLGDRVIGETQYFGPGTRLLVL.

Only a few counts were recorded for this clonotype. V gene TRBV12-3 or TRBV12-4 combines with J gene TRBJ1-4, with TRBD1 as a possible D gene (6 bases). CDR3 size: 13 residues. The germline V and J ends were trimmed by 3 bases and 8 bases, with 10 bases remaining between them. This chain's CDR3 is CASSLADREKLFF. The CDR3 coding sequence is TGTGCCAGCAGTTTGGCAGACAGGGAAAAACTGTTTTTT.

The chain uses TRBV6-2 or TRBV6-3 and TRBJ2-1; 12 bases are shared with TRBD2. CDR3 size: 14 residues. Germline loops: CDR1 MNHEY, CDR2 SVGEGT. V was pared by 8 bases and J by 8 bases, with 7 bases of the junction left unmatched. As DNA, the CDR3 is TGTGCCAGCTCTAACCTAGCGGGAGGGGATGAGCAGTTCTTC. This sequence encodes CASSNLAGGDEQFF.

This clonotype was detected many times. V is TRBV9 and J is TRBJ2-5, with D possibly being TRBD2 (5 bases). CDR3 length: 14 amino acids. Germline-derived CDR1 and CDR2 are SGDLS and YYNGEE. The V end lost 3 bases, the J end lost 4 bases, and 13 bases lay between the germline ends. Written as DNA, the CDR3 is TGTGCCAGCAGCGGCTACGGGAAGGGAGAGACCCAGTACTTC. Amino acids: CASSGYGKGETQYF.

In DNA form, the CDR3 reads TGTGCCAGCAGTTACTTCAGTGATACGCAGTATTTT. Translated, it gives CASSYFSDTQYF. The V call is TRBV6-6, the J call TRBJ2-3, with no clear D. V lost 1 base and J 6 bases, leaving 5 bases between the germline ends. This CDR3 has 12 amino acids. Germline V gene sequence: CDR1 MNHNY, CDR2 SVGAGI (reference sequence).

There are many counts of this clonotype. The chain employs TRBV6-5 and TRBJ1-1; D is undetermined. Germline V gives CDR1 MNHEY, CDR2 SVGAGI. This CDR3 is 17 amino acids long. The V end lost 4 bases, the J end lost 0 bases, and 18 bases lay between the germline ends. Here the CDR3 DNA reads TGTGCCAGCAGTTCGGGCGGGTTAAGGGCAATGAACACTGAAGCTTTCTTT. Translating it yields CASSSGGLRAMNTEAFF.

This rearrangement joins TRBV5-1 to TRBJ1-4, with TRBD1 matching over 9 bases. The CDR3 loop spans 18 amino acids. Trimming at V came to 4 bases and at J to 3 bases, leaving 13 bases not matched to a gene. The germline V gene encodes CDR1 SGHRS and CDR2 YFSETQ. The CDR3 here is CASSPGTGKFNSNEKLFF. In nucleotides, the CDR3 is TGCGCCAGCAGCCCTGGGACAGGGAAGTTTAATTCTAATGAAAAACTGTTTTTT.

The sample holds many counts of this clonotype. The chain uses TRBV5-1 and TRBJ1-1; 9 bases are a match to TRBD1. Germline V CDR1 and CDR2: SGHRS, YFSETQ. V trimming: 3 bases; J trimming: 4 bases; junction bases outside the gene matches: 4. The CDR3 totals 14 residues. The CDR3: CASSWDRESTEAFF. DNA for the CDR3: TGCGCCAGCAGCTGGGACAGGGAATCCACTGAAGCTTTCTTT.

This clonotype has only a few counts. This chain joins TRBV5-1 and TRBJ2-3; no reliable D call. CDR3 length: 11 residues. In germline, CDR1 is SGHRS, CDR2 YFSETQ. V was shortened by 6 bases and J by 5 bases, with 7 bases between the two germline ends. The CDR3 reads CASNLGDTQYF. In nucleotides, the CDR3 is TGCGCCAGCAATTTGGGAGATACGCAGTATTTT.

This clonotype was detected only a few times. The chain combines TRBV13 with TRBJ2-7; TRBD1 matches at 8 bases. Per germline, CDR1 PRHDT and CDR2 FYEKMQ (reference sequence). The junction had 6 bases not matched to a gene; V was cut back by 4 bases and J by 1 base. The CDR3 runs to 15 residues. CDR3 residues: CASSSGTGISYEQYF. The CDR3 coding sequence is TGTGCCAGCAGCTCGGGGACAGGCATTTCCTACGAGCAGTACTTC. The variable domain in full, with the rest retrieved from reference TRBV13 and TRBJ2-7, is AAGVIQSPRHLIKEKRETATLKCYPIPRHDTVYWYQQGPGQDPQFLISFYEKMQSDKGSIPDRFSAQQFSDYHSELNMSSLELGDSALYFCASSSGTGISYEQYFGPGTRLTVT.

This clonotype appeared many times. This chain uses TRBV6-5 with TRBJ1-1; D is undetermined. CDR1 is MNHEY and CDR2 is SVGAGI in the germline V gene. The V gene lost 4 bases and the J gene lost 2 bases, with 20 bases spanning the gap. The CDR3 covers 17 residues. In DNA, the CDR3 is TGTGCCAGCAGTTCCCCGGTATTCATTGGGGTCAACACTGAAGCTTTCTTT. Translating it yields CASSSPVFIGVNTEAFF.

This clonotype was observed at least ten times. The V gene is TRBV12-3 or TRBV12-4, the J gene TRBJ2-6, with 7 positions matching TRBD1. The junction had 3 bases not matched to a gene; V was cut back by 3 bases and J by 4 bases. This CDR3 contains 15 residues. CDR3 nucleotide sequence: TGTGCCAGCAGTTTTGACAGGGTCGGGGCCAACGTCCTGACTTTC. This codes for CASSFDRVGANVLTF.

In this sample, this clonotype turned up many times. This chain joins TRBV27 and TRBJ2-7; D perhaps matches TRBD2 (6 bases). V was shortened by 5 bases and J by 4 bases, with 9 bases between the two germline ends. The CDR3 runs to 12 residues. The germline gives CDR1 MNHEY, CDR2 SMNVEV (reference sequence). CDR3 region: CASSRGRYEQYF. The CDR3 DNA reads as TGTGCCAGCAGTCGAGGGAGGTACGAGCAGTACTTC.

Ten or more counts support this clonotype. The chain employs TRBV27 and TRBJ2-2; weak D call: TRBD1 (6 bases). V shed 3 bases and J shed 0 bases, with 14 bases lying between them. Germline CDR1 and CDR2: MNHEY and SMNVEV (reference sequence). This CDR3 comprises 17 residues. The CDR3 here is CASSFPTGQTNTGELFF. CDR3 sequence (DNA): TGTGCCAGCAGTTTCCCTACCGGACAGACGAACACCGGGGAGCTGTTTTTT.

The genes are TRBV7-9 and TRBJ1-1, with a possible D match to TRBD1 (6 bases). Trimming left V 1 base short and J 5 bases short, with 14 bases between. From germline, CDR1 is SEHNR and CDR2 FQNEAQ (reference sequence). The CDR3 contains 15 residues. CDR3 sequence: CASSLEVRGKTEAFF. The CDR3 DNA reads TGTGCCAGCAGCTTAGAGGTCAGGGGAAAGACTGAAGCTTTCTTT.